These T cell receptor beta chains were read from a single sample in a study of T cells expressing NK-cell markers. TCRdb re-called the 5' RACE reads; one entry per CDR3 protein, DNA not given. With some 150,000 distinct CDR3 sequences in the sample, the ten largest clones hold 37%. Sequencing input: blood T cells: a sorted CD56 or NKG2C T cell subset, CD4+ or CD8+ T cells, or bulk PBMC T cells (not recorded which). Source of these receptors: a woman between 50 and 59 years old in good health. Both conserved end residues are part of each CDR3.

cdr3_length: 15
v_call: TRBV21-1
j_call: TRBJ2-1
cdr3_aa: CASSKEGRELNEQFF

cdr3_length: 14
v_call: TRBV7-8
j_call: TRBJ2-1
cdr3_aa: CASSWDPEYNEQFF

cdr3_length: 18
v_call: TRBV7-9
j_call: TRBJ2-6
cdr3_aa: CASSLEAGHYSGANVLTF

cdr3_length: 16
v_call: TRBV29-1
j_call: TRBJ2-3
cdr3_aa: CSVEPSSGRDTDTQYF

cdr3_length: 15
v_call: TRBV27
j_call: TRBJ1-3
cdr3_aa: CASSLTSGGGNTIYF

cdr3_length: 16
v_call: TRBV10-2
j_call: TRBJ2-1
cdr3_aa: CASTHFVVAGGVEQFF

cdr3_length: 12
v_call: TRBV29-1
j_call: TRBJ2-1
cdr3_aa: CSVRIPGTDLFF

cdr3_length: 16
v_call: TRBV3-1
j_call: TRBJ2-1
cdr3_aa: CASSQIAGSLGDEQFF

cdr3_length: 17
v_call: TRBV9
j_call: TRBJ2-5
cdr3_aa: CASSVNPRRGSLETQYF

cdr3_length: 13
v_call: TRBV6-4
j_call: TRBJ1-1
cdr3_aa: CASSDSGVAEAFF

cdr3_length: 13
v_call: TRBV5-5
j_call: TRBJ2-2
cdr3_aa: CASRLQGSGELFF

cdr3_length: 12
v_call: TRBV29-1
j_call: TRBJ1-2
cdr3_aa: CSPGGGADGYTF

cdr3_length: 16
v_call: TRBV5-5
j_call: TRBJ2-1
cdr3_aa: CASSYEAGRSYNEQFF

cdr3_length: 14
v_call: TRBV25-1
j_call: TRBJ2-7
cdr3_aa: CASSLDRYSYEQYF

cdr3_length: 14
v_call: TRBV24-1
j_call: TRBJ2-5
cdr3_aa: CATSDLDSGETQYF

cdr3_length: 14
v_call: TRBV7-3
j_call: TRBJ2-3
cdr3_aa: CPPGENDYTDTQYF

cdr3_length: 13
v_call: TRBV5-1
j_call: TRBJ2-1
cdr3_aa: CASSLAGGVEQFF

cdr3_length: 15
v_call: TRBV4-1
j_call: TRBJ1-1
cdr3_aa: CASSWNPGENTEAFF

cdr3_length: 16
v_call: TRBV12-5
j_call: TRBJ2-2
cdr3_aa: CASGFSTGADTGELFF

cdr3_length: 16
v_call: TRBV20-1
j_call: TRBJ1-1
cdr3_aa: CSARDVGWGGDTEAFF

cdr3_length: 13
v_call: TRBV12-3/TRBV12-4
j_call: TRBJ1-1
cdr3_aa: CASSSNYVVGAFF

cdr3_length: 18
v_call: TRBV20-1
j_call: TRBJ2-3
cdr3_aa: CSARDVFGTTKSTDTQYF

cdr3_length: 16
v_call: TRBV19
j_call: TRBJ2-1
cdr3_aa: CASSLGTGTPYNEQFF

cdr3_length: 19
v_call: TRBV12-5
j_call: TRBJ2-5
cdr3_aa: CASGLPPSGLAGKVETQYF

cdr3_length: 13
v_call: TRBV7-9
j_call: TRBJ1-1
cdr3_aa: CASSAGTNTEAFF

cdr3_length: 12
v_call: TRBV7-8
j_call: TRBJ2-1
cdr3_aa: CASSRLNNEQFF

cdr3_length: 13
v_call: TRBV4-1
j_call: TRBJ1-2
cdr3_aa: CASSPTGDYGYTF

cdr3_length: 17
v_call: TRBV11-2
j_call: TRBJ2-3
cdr3_aa: CASSLAIPGAREYTQYF

cdr3_length: 11
v_call: TRBV7-2
j_call: TRBJ2-3
cdr3_aa: CASSFPEAQYF

cdr3_length: 17
v_call: TRBV4-1
j_call: TRBJ2-7
cdr3_aa: CASSQDQGTGSFYEQYF

cdr3_length: 15
v_call: TRBV6-6
j_call: TRBJ2-3
cdr3_aa: CASSALAGETDTQYF

cdr3_length: 15
v_call: TRBV7-7
j_call: TRBJ2-5
cdr3_aa: CASSLNPGYTETQYF

cdr3_length: 13
v_call: TRBV5-1
j_call: TRBJ1-1
cdr3_aa: CASTTGGNTEAFF

cdr3_length: 15
v_call: TRBV9
j_call: TRBJ1-2
cdr3_aa: CASSPGSGTGSGYTF